Listed below are T cell receptor beta chains from one sample, sequenced in a study of CXCR3-negative and CXCR3-positive naive CD8 T cells. TCRdb reprocessed the 5' RACE reads, with one entry per CDR3 protein and no DNA. The sample includes 56,000 or so distinct CDR3 sequences. Input material: memory CD8+ T cells from blood. The source of these receptors is a human donor in good health. Some clones in this sample may be carry-over from other donors' samples. Both conserved end residues are part of each CDR3.

TRBV4-2,TRBJ1-1,CASSQGVEPEAFF
TRBV7-9,TRBJ2-1,CASSPPLGNEQFF
TRBV7-9,TRBJ2-7,CASSDNFGVYEQYF
TRBV10-2,TRBJ2-7,CASSPGSLYEQYF
TRBV7-3,TRBJ2-5,CASSRYGGGAGRKTGETQYF
TRBV28,TRBJ2-7,CASDPRDRGLHEQYF
TRBV27,TRBJ2-7,CASSVPGPSSYEQYF
TRBV11-3,TRBJ2-7,CASRRLAVDYEQYF
TRBV28,TRBJ2-7,CASSFEAFQSYEQYF
TRBV15,TRBJ2-2,CATSSVLGGFTGELFF
TRBV7-2,TRBJ1-5,CASSPPGGDQPQHF
TRBV7-6,TRBJ2-7,CASSLGQGIYEQYF
TRBV2,TRBJ2-7,CASSVGWAYEQYF
TRBV28,TRBJ2-2,CASSFGGRAGELFF
TRBV29-1,TRBJ2-1,CSVTGQGRVEQFF
TRBV12-3/TRBV12-4,TRBJ2-7,CASSHSGLPPYEQYF
TRBV29-1,TRBJ1-2,CSVDDRAYGYTF
TRBV18,TRBJ2-1,CASSPNHEQFF
TRBV7-3,TRBJ2-1,CASSLHPTYNEQFF
TRBV7-9,TRBJ2-7,CASSWQDPYEQYF
TRBV15,TRBJ2-7,CATSRDRYLGQGSYEQYF
TRBV7-2,TRBJ2-7,CASSFGPPREQYF
TRBV29-1,TRBJ2-2,CSVDQDNTGELFF
TRBV6-5,TRBJ1-4,CASSELSFATNEKLFF
TRBV6-5,TRBJ2-7,CASSSGLASYEQYF
TRBV12-3/TRBV12-4,TRBJ2-2,CASSSRDSANTGELFF
TRBV29-1,TRBJ2-2,CSVPLGGELFF
TRBV29-1,TRBJ2-7,CSGRDSGYEQYF
TRBV6-2/TRBV6-3,TRBJ2-7,CASSWIGAYEQYF
TRBV4-1,TRBJ2-7,CASSQASGTYEQYF
TRBV4-1,TRBJ2-1,CASSHSTAALEQFF
TRBV20-1,TRBJ2-2,CSAQRGRENGELFF
TRBV9,TRBJ1-1,CASTPPTDTEAFF
TRBV7-9,TRBJ1-1,CASSSTGAGPGRNTEAFF
TRBV28,TRBJ2-7,CASSSRQGVGYEQYF
TRBV11-3,TRBJ2-5,CASSRIDRGLETQYF
TRBV7-6,TRBJ2-7,CASSPWDRAYEQYF
TRBV7-9,TRBJ2-1,CASSLTQGTYNEQFF
TRBV19,TRBJ2-1,CASGEPYNEQFF
TRBV7-9,TRBJ2-5,CASSPSAEETQYF
TRBV5-1,TRBJ2-2,CASSLKLAGGRNTGELFF
TRBV5-1,TRBJ2-5,CASSLETGQETQYF
TRBV9,TRBJ2-3,CASSETSQGRADTQYF
TRBV14,TRBJ2-1,CASSHQLVRDEQFF
TRBV29-1,TRBJ2-7,CSVVVSGYYEQYF
TRBV4-3,TRBJ2-1,CASSQDQAGEQFF
TRBV7-9,TRBJ2-1,CASSFSGTSNNEQFF
TRBV6-5,TRBJ2-7,CASSYSLEYEQYF